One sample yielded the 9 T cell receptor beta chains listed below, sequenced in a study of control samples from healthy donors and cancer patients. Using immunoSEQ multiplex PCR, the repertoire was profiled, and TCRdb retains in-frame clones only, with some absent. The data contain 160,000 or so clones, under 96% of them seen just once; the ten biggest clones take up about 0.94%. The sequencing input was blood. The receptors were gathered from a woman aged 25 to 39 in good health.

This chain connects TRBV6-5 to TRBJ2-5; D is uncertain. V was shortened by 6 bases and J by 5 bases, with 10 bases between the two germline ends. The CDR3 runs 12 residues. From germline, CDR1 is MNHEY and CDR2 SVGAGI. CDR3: CASRGGEETQYF. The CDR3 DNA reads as TGTGCCAGCAGGGGTGGCGAGGAGACCCAGTACTTC.

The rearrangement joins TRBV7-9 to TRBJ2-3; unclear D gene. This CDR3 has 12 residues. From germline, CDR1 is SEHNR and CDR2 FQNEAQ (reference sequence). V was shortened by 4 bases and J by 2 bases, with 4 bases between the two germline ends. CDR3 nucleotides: TGTGCCAGCAGCTCATACACAGATACGCAGTATTTT. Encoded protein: CASSSYTDTQYF.

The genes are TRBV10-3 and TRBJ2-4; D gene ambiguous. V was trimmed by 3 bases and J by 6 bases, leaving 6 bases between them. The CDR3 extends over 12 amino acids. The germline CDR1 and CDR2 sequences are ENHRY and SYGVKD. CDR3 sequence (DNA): TGTGCCATCAGTGAAAATGGAAACATTCAGTACTTC. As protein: CAISENGNIQYF.

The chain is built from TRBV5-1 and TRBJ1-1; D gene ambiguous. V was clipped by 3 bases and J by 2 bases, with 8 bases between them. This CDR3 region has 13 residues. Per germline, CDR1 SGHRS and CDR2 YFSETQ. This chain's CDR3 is CASSSQVNTEAFF. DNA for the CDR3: TGCGCCAGCAGCTCCCAAGTAAACACTGAAGCTTTCTTT.

The CDR3 loop is CASSQILAAGDTQYF. DNA for the CDR3: TGCGCCAGCAGCCAAATACTAGCGGCCGGCGATACGCAGTATTTT. J is TRBJ2-3 and V is TRBV4-1; 8 bases agree with TRBD2. Per the germline V gene, CDR1 is MGHRA and CDR2 is YSYEKL. This CDR3 comprises 15 residues. V shed 2 bases, J shed 6 bases, and the junction held 7 bases outside the gene matches.

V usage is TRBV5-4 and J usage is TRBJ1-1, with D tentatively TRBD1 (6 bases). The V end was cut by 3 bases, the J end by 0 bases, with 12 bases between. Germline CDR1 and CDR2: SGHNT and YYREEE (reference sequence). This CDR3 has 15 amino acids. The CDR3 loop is CASSWRTALNTEAFF. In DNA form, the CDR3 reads TGTGCCAGCAGCTGGCGGACAGCTTTGAACACTGAAGCTTTCTTT.

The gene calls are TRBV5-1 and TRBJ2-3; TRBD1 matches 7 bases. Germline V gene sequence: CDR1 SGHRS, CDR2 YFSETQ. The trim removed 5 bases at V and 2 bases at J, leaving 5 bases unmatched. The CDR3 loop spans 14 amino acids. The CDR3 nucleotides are TGCGCCAGCAGACCGGGACAGAACACAGATACGCAGTATTTT. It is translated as CASRPGQNTDTQYF.

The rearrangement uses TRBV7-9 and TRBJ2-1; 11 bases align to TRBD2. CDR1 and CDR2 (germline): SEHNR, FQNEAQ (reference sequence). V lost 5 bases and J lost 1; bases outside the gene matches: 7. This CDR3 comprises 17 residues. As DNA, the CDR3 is TGTGCCAGCAGCGCCGTACTAGCGGGGGATTCCTACAATGAGCAGTTCTTC. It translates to CASSAVLAGDSYNEQFF.

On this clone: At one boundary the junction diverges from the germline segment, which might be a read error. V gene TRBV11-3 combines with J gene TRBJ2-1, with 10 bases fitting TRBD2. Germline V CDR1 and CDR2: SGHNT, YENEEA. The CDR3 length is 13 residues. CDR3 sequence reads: CASSLGGLADQFF. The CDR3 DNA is TGTGCCAGCAGTTTAGGCGGACTAGCGGACCAGTTCTTC.